The 3 T cell receptor beta chains below all came from one sample that was sequenced in a study of blood T cell repertoires in COVID-19. The protocol was immunoSEQ multiplex PCR, while the TCRdb copy is restricted to in-frame clones and leaves out a portion. The sample lists approximately 270,000 clones; 84% were seen once. The sample consisted of peripheral blood. The origin of the receptors is an older person with COVID-19, enrolled during active disease.

The gene calls are TRBV5-6 and TRBJ2-6; possible D gene TRBD1, 6 bases. Germline V gives CDR1 SGHDT, CDR2 YYEEEE. V was shortened by 6 bases and J by 0 bases, with 19 bases between the two germline ends. CDR3 length equals 18 residues. CDR3: CASTPHRAQYSGANVLTF. CDR3 DNA sequence: TGTGCCAGCACCCCCCACAGGGCCCAATACTCTGGGGCCAACGTCCTGACTTTC.

This clone appeared a few times. The V and J genes are TRBV15 and TRBJ1-4; the match to TRBD1 covers 10 bases. The CDR3 is 14 residues long. Looked up from germline, CDR1 is LNHNV and CDR2 is YYDKDF (reference sequence). The V segment lost 3 bases and the J segment 5 bases; nucleotides outside the gene matches: 0. This chain's CDR3 is CATSRGQGNEKLFF. Here the CDR3 DNA reads TGTGCCACCAGCAGGGGACAGGGGAATGAAAAACTGTTTTTT.

The rearrangement links TRBV10-3 to TRBJ2-7, with 8 nucleotides matching TRBD1. Looked up from germline, CDR1 is ENHRY and CDR2 is SYGVKD. The CDR3 is 17 amino acids. V was pared by 0 bases and J by 7 bases, with 14 bases of the junction left unmatched. Written as DNA, the CDR3 is TGTGCCATCAGTGAGTCGAAGTTCCAGGGGGCCTTTAGGGAGCAGTACTTC. Protein: CAISESKFQGAFREQYF.